Below are 18 T cell receptor beta chains sequenced from a single sample in a study of blood T cell repertoires in COVID-19. This table comes from immunoSEQ multiplex PCR, and its TCRdb copy is limited to in-frame clones, with some not included. The repertoire holds approximately 300,000 clones, with about nine tenths as singletons. Sequencing was done on a sample of PBMCs or T cells enriched from blood (not recorded which). The source is a woman aged 25 to 39 who had recovered from COVID-19.

The chain has TRBV21-1 and TRBJ1-1; TRBD1 is the table's D call, not checked against the DNA. TRBV21-1 is a known pseudogene. The CDR3 totals 17 residues. This chain's CDR3 is CASSKPMVPQGDTEAFF. The CDR3 region has the DNA TGTGCCAGCAGCAAACCGATGGTCCCCCAAGGGGACACTGAAGCTTTCTTT.

The chain recombines TRBV5-6 with TRBJ1-2, with D unclear. V lost 3 bases and J lost 4, with 10 bases in between. Germline V gene data show CDR1 as SGHDT and CDR2 as YYEEEE. The CDR3 is 13 amino acids. The chain's CDR3 is CASSYGVGYGYTF. The CDR3 nucleotides read TGTGCCAGCAGCTACGGAGTAGGCTATGGCTACACCTTC. The full variable domain, completed using reference TRBV5-6 and TRBJ1-2, is DAGVTQSPTHLIKTRGQQVTLRCSPKSGHDTVSWYQQALGQGPQFIFQYYEEEERQRGNFPDRFSGHQFPNYSSELNVNALLLGDSALYLCASSYGVGYGYTFGSGTRLTVV.

A few counts support this clone. This chain joins TRBV28 and TRBJ1-2; perhaps TRBD1 as D (5 bases). V lost 6 bases and J lost 4, with 18 bases in between. The V gene's germline CDR1 is MDHEN and CDR2 SYDVKM. This CDR3 spans 15 amino acids. The CDR3, as DNA: TGTGCCAGCAGCCCCTCAGCGGGGCTAGGCTATGGCTACACCTTC. This sequence encodes CASSPSAGLGYGYTF.

This clone has a single count. The chain employs TRBV19 and TRBJ1-5; D unresolved. The CDR3 length is 14 residues. Germline assignment: CDR1 LNHDA and CDR2 SQIVND (reference sequence). The V and J ends lost 2 bases and 0 bases respectively, with 5 bases between them. The CDR3 DNA follows: TGTGCCAGTAGTATAAGAGATAGCAATCAGCCCCAGCATTTT. Amino acid sequence: CASSIRDSNQPQHF.

This chain uses TRBV7-2 with TRBJ1-1; TRBD1 might be the D (5 bases). CDR1 is SGHTA and CDR2 is FQGNSA in the germline V gene. The CDR3 is 15 residues long. The germline V and J ends were trimmed by 1 base and 4 bases, with 13 bases remaining between them. The CDR3 DNA reads TGTGCCAGCAGCTTAGAAGGGGTCGCTGGCACTGAAGCTTTCTTT. It is translated as CASSLEGVAGTEAFF.

The chain links TRBV19 to TRBJ2-7, with 8 bases that match TRBD1. Per germline, CDR1 LNHDA and CDR2 SQIVND (reference sequence). CDR3 length: 15 amino acids. After removal of 3 bases from V and 5 bases from J, the junction contained 9 bases not matched to a gene. The CDR3 loop reads CASSIMRQGINEQYF. The CDR3 DNA sequence: TGTGCCAGTAGTATTATGAGACAGGGGATCAACGAGCAGTACTTC. The full variable domain, rest sourced from reference TRBV19 and TRBJ2-7, is DGGITQSPKYLFRKEGQNVTLSCEQNLNHDAMYWYRQDPGQGLRLIYYSQIVNDFQKGDIAEGYSVSREKKESFPLTVTSAQKNPTAFYLCASSIMRQGINEQYFGPGTRLTVT.

This clone was counted a single time. The chain recombines TRBV2 with TRBJ1-1, with 7 nucleotides matching TRBD1. CDR1 is SNHLY and CDR2 is FYNNEI in the germline V gene. J lost 4 bases, V lost 8 bases, and 10 bases had no gene match. This CDR3 is built from 14 residues. The CDR3 bases are TGTGCCAGCTTGACAGGGAAGGCCACCACTGAAGCTTTCTTT. Translating gives CASLTGKATTEAFF.

This sequence joins TRBV28 and TRBJ1-2; possibly TRBD1 for D (5 bases). Looked up from germline, CDR1 is MDHEN and CDR2 is SYDVKM. The CDR3 runs 15 residues. The V and J ends lost 3 bases and 2 bases respectively, with 13 bases between them. This CDR3 reads CASSLVGLRNYGYTF. The DNA for the CDR3 is TGTGCCAGCAGTTTGGTGGGGCTGCGGAACTATGGCTACACCTTC.

The chain links TRBV2 to TRBJ1-1; D possibly corresponds to TRBD1 (5 bases). Deletions cut 2 bases from V and 4 bases from J, with 8 bases between. This CDR3 spans 13 amino acids. Germline CDR1 reads SNHLY; CDR2 reads FYNNEI. CDR3 protein: CASSEQGGTEAFF. Here the CDR3 DNA reads TGTGCCAGCAGTGAACAGGGCGGCACTGAAGCTTTCTTT.

V and J are TRBV6-5 and TRBJ1-2; no definite D call. Germline CDR1 is MNHEY and CDR2 is SVGAGI. V was pared by 0 bases and J by 4 bases, with 9 bases between. The CDR3 is made up of 14 amino acids. Here the CDR3 DNA reads TGTGCCAGCAGTTACTCGAGCGGCTCCTATGGCTACACCTTC. This gives the protein CASSYSSGSYGYTF.

This rearrangement joins TRBV29-1 to TRBJ2-7; 10 bases match TRBD2. Losses at the gene ends were 7 bases for V and 5 bases for J; bases not matched to a gene: 8. Germline CDR1 and CDR2: SQVTM and ANQGSEA. This CDR3 contains 13 residues. DNA for the CDR3: TGCAGCGCCCTAGCGGGACTAGCGAACGAGCAGTACTTC. Its translation is CSALAGLANEQYF.

The chain is built from TRBV19 and TRBJ1-1; maybe TRBD1 (5 bases). This CDR3 has 15 amino acids. V lost 6 bases to trimming and J lost 6 bases, with 20 bases between them. The germline V gene has CDR1 LNHDA and CDR2 SQIVND (reference sequence). The chain's CDR3 is CASRGIQGRSPEAFF. As DNA, the CDR3 is TGTGCCAGTAGGGGGATCCAGGGTCGAAGCCCTGAAGCTTTCTTT.

The chain couples TRBV5-1 to TRBJ1-1, with 9 bases matching TRBD1. V was pared by 4 bases and J by 8 bases, with 6 bases of the junction left unmatched. This CDR3 is 13 amino acids long. The germline gives CDR1 SGHRS, CDR2 YFSETQ. CDR3 sequence (DNA): TGCGCCAGCAGCCCAGGGACAGGGACCGAAGCTTTCTTT. The encoded protein is CASSPGTGTEAFF.

The V gene is TRBV27, the J gene TRBJ1-6; the match to TRBD1 covers 8 bases. The V segment lost 5 bases and the J segment 13 bases; nucleotides outside the gene matches: 16. This CDR3 comprises 16 residues. Germline loops: CDR1 MNHEY, CDR2 SMNVEV (reference sequence). The CDR3 is CASSPLGQDARGPLHF. For the CDR3, the DNA is TGTGCCAGCAGTCCATTGGGACAGGATGCAAGAGGGCCCCTCCACTTT.

The V and J genes are TRBV11-2 and TRBJ1-4; D gene unclear. CDR1 is SGHAT, CDR2 FQNNGV, per germline. Trimming pared 4 bases from V and 5 bases from J, leaving 11 bases between. The CDR3 length is 14 residues. CDR3 coding DNA: TGTGCCAGCAGCTCCGGGAACGTGAATGAAAAACTGTTTTTT. This codes for CASSSGNVNEKLFF.

This sequence joins TRBV10-3 and TRBJ1-4; the match to TRBD1 covers 7 bases. The germline gives CDR1 ENHRY, CDR2 SYGVKD. The V gene end was trimmed by 7 bases and the J gene end by 2 bases; junction bases not matched to a gene: 7. CDR3 length equals 15 residues. The CDR3 region has the DNA TGTGCCATCAAAAGACAGGGAGGTACTAATGAAAAACTGTTTTTT. It translates to CAIKRQGGTNEKLFF.

The V call is TRBV19, the J call TRBJ2-1; 8 nucleotides line up with TRBD2. Germline loops: CDR1 LNHDA, CDR2 SQIVND (reference sequence). The CDR3 totals 19 residues. V lost 2 bases and J lost 8; bases outside the gene matches: 20. CDR3 coding DNA: TGTGCCAGTAGTATATTACCCAGGGGCCCCAGCGGGAGAACGTATGAGCAGTTCTTC. It specifies CASSILPRGPSGRTYEQFF. The variable domain in full, completed from reference TRBV19 and TRBJ2-1, reads DGGITQSPKYLFRKEGQNVTLSCEQNLNHDAMYWYRQDPGQGLRLIYYSQIVNDFQKGDIAEGYSVSREKKESFPLTVTSAQKNPTAFYLCASSILPRGPSGRTYEQFFGPGTRLTVL.

The chain couples TRBV5-1 to TRBJ1-1; the D gene is possibly TRBD1 (5 bases). CDR3 length: 16 amino acids. Germline V lookup: CDR1 SGHRS, CDR2 YFSETQ. Trimming pared 0 bases from V and 4 bases from J, leaving 16 bases between. The CDR3 DNA reads as TGCGCCAGCAGCTTGGGCACAGGTATGGGTACCACTGAAGCTTTCTTT. The encoded protein is CASSLGTGMGTTEAFF.